Each of the 28 T cell receptor beta chains below was sequenced from the same sample in a study of OX40 agonist ivuxolimab in advanced cancers. The table came from immunoSEQ multiplex PCR; TCRdb's copy has only in-frame clones and leaves some out. The sample records approximately 6,000 clones, 81% being singletons. This material consisted of CD4+ or CD8+ T cells sorted from blood, taken in a trial of the OX40 agonist ivuxolimab. These receptors were collected from an adult with an advanced solid tumor such as melanoma, head and neck, liver or kidney cancer.

This clone is large in the sample. This rearrangement joins TRBV7-2 to TRBJ2-7, with 7 bases lining up with TRBD1. Unmatched junction bases numbered 7, after V lost 5 bases and J lost 3 bases. The CDR3 length is 14 residues. Germline values: CDR1 SGHTA, CDR2 FQGNSA. CDR3 region: CASSAGTVYYEQYF. For the CDR3, the DNA is TGTGCCAGCAGCGCCGGGACAGTCTACTACGAGCAGTACTTC.

The CDR3 is CASSPRAGQSYEQYF. Here the CDR3 DNA reads TGTGCCAGCAGCCCGAGGGCCGGACAATCCTACGAGCAGTACTTC. This chain links TRBV5-6 with TRBJ2-7; D may match TRBD1 or TRBD2 (5 bases each). The CDR3 consists of 15 residues. V was clipped by 4 bases and J by 1 base, with 15 bases between them. In germline, CDR1 is SGHDT, CDR2 YYEEEE.

This clone was seen more than once but under ten times. At the DNA level, this CDR3 is encoded by other sequences in the same sample as well. The chain is built from TRBV27 and TRBJ1-5; 8 bases map to TRBD1. The ends lost 2 bases at V and 5 bases at J; junction bases unmatched: 5. The CDR3 spans 15 residues. Per germline, CDR1 MNHEY and CDR2 SMNVEV (reference sequence). The CDR3: CASSLRPGGDQPQHF. The CDR3 DNA sequence: TGTGCCAGCAGTTTAAGGCCAGGGGGCGATCAGCCCCAGCATTTT.

The rearrangement joins TRBV27 to TRBJ2-2; no definite D call. The V gene's germline CDR1 is MNHEY and CDR2 SMNVEV (reference sequence). Between the trimmed V and J ends, which lost 3 bases and 5 bases, there was a span of 10 bases. This CDR3 has 14 residues. The CDR3 loop reads CASSLHSETGELFF. In DNA form, the CDR3 reads TGTGCCAGCAGTTTGCACAGTGAAACCGGGGAGCTGTTTTTT.

V gene TRBV27 combines with J gene TRBJ2-5; D perhaps matches TRBD2 (6 bases). There are 11 residues in the CDR3. Trimming took 8 bases from V and 7 from J, leaving 11 bases between them. Germline values: CDR1 MNHEY, CDR2 SMNVEV (reference sequence). This CDR3 reads CASGSRGTQYF. The CDR3 nucleotides read TGTGCCAGCGGCTCGCGGGGGACCCAGTACTTC.

This clone was seen only once. The DNA of the CDR3 is TGTGCCAGCAGCTCCTCCCGGGACGGCTCCTACGAGCAGTACTTC. Its translation: CASSSSRDGSYEQYF. This rearrangement joins TRBV7-8 to TRBJ2-7; D may correspond to TRBD1 or TRBD2 (5 bases each). V was clipped by 4 bases and J by 0 bases, with 13 bases between them. Germline CDR1 is SGHVS and CDR2 is FQNEAQ. CDR3 length equals 15 residues.

V usage is TRBV7-9 and J usage is TRBJ2-3; 8 positions agree with TRBD1. The CDR3 length is 15 residues. The germline gives CDR1 SEHNR, CDR2 FQNEAQ (reference sequence). With 4 bases clipped from V and 2 bases from J, the junction kept 5 bases outside the gene matches. This CDR3 is CASSSPGQVTDTQYF. Here the CDR3 DNA reads TGTGCCAGCAGCTCGCCGGGACAGGTCACAGATACGCAGTATTTT.

V usage is TRBV9 and J usage is TRBJ1-1; 7 nucleotides agree with TRBD1. This CDR3 contains 15 residues. After removal of 3 bases from V and 3 bases from J, the junction contained 8 bases not matched to a gene. CDR1 SGDLS and CDR2 YYNGEE come from the germline V gene. The CDR3 nucleotides read TGTGCCAGCAGCGAGAGTGGGACAGCCTACACTGAAGCTTTCTTT. Amino acids: CASSESGTAYTEAFF.

The rearrangement uses TRBV27 and TRBJ2-7; 7 bases line up with TRBD1. Looked up from germline, CDR1 is MNHEY and CDR2 is SMNVEV (reference sequence). The CDR3 loop spans 14 amino acids. J lost 3 bases, V lost 6 bases, and 8 bases had no gene match. CDR3 residues: CASSQGQEFYEQYF. The CDR3 region has the DNA TGTGCCAGCAGCCAAGGACAGGAATTCTACGAGCAGTACTTC.

V and J are TRBV7-9 and TRBJ1-1; no clear D gene. V dropped 1 base and J dropped 3 bases, with 0 bases sitting between them. Germline CDR1 and CDR2: SEHNR and FQNEAQ (reference sequence). The CDR3 is 11 amino acids. The CDR3 is CASSLDTEAFF. DNA for the CDR3: TGTGCCAGCAGCTTAGACACTGAAGCTTTCTTT.

The genes are TRBV30 and TRBJ2-7; D could derive from TRBD1 or TRBD2 (5 bases each). This CDR3 has 13 amino acids. The germline V and J ends were trimmed by 2 bases and 2 bases, with 10 bases remaining between them. CDR1 is GTSNPN and CDR2 is SVGIG in the germline V gene (reference sequence). CDR3 loop: CAWSLWGTYEQYF. Here the CDR3 DNA reads TGTGCCTGGAGTTTGTGGGGGACCTACGAGCAGTACTTC.

V gene TRBV11-2 combines with J gene TRBJ2-2; 8 positions agree with TRBD2. CDR3 length equals 18 residues. The V segment lost 7 bases and the J segment 7 bases; nucleotides outside the gene matches: 20. CDR1 and CDR2 (germline): SGHAT, FQNNGV. The CDR3 DNA reads as TGTGCCAGCACCTCTCTTACCCTCAGCGGGAGAACAGTCGGGGAGCTGTTTTTT. Its protein product is CASTSLTLSGRTVGELFF.

The V and J genes are TRBV7-6 and TRBJ1-5; TRBD1 agrees at 9 bases. The V and J ends lost 5 bases and 5 bases, in that order; junction bases with no gene match: 4. Germline V CDR1 and CDR2: SGHVS, FNYEAQ. The CDR3 loop spans 14 amino acids. The CDR3 sequence: CASSPRTGDQPQHF. DNA of the CDR3: TGTGCCAGCAGCCCTAGGACAGGGGATCAGCCCCAGCATTTT.

The genes are TRBV10-2 and TRBJ2-7; the match to TRBD1 covers 9 bases. Trimming at V came to 8 bases and at J to 5 bases, leaving 7 bases not matched to a gene. The CDR3 contains 13 residues. Per the germline V gene, CDR1 is WSHSY and CDR2 is SAAADI. In DNA, the CDR3 is TGCGCCAGCTCCGACTGGACAGGGGACGAGCAGTACTTC. Its translation: CASSDWTGDEQYF.

The table lists this clone with a count of one. This chain uses TRBV7-1 with TRBJ2-1; TRBD1 or TRBD2 may be the D gene (5 bases each). TRBV7-1 is known as an ORF, though its function is uncertain. The CDR3 length is 14 residues. V lost 5 bases, J lost 8 bases, and 16 bases lay in between. The CDR3 loop reads CASSPEGPWDEQFF. In DNA form, the CDR3 reads TGTGCCAGCAGCCCTGAGGGGCCTTGGGATGAGCAGTTCTTC.

A word on this clone: At one boundary the junction diverges from the germline segment, which might be a read error. J is TRBJ2-7 and V is TRBV7-7; TRBD1 might be the D (6 bases). The CDR3 sequence is 13 residues long. The germline V gene has CDR1 SSHAT and CDR2 FNYEAQ (reference sequence). CDR3 in amino acids: CASSLLQGNEQYF. CDR3 bases: TGTGCTAGCAGCTTGCTACAGGGAAACGAGCAGTACTTC.

This clone was detected a few times. The V gene is TRBV5-1, the J gene TRBJ1-1; D not resolved. CDR3 length: 14 amino acids. Germline loops: CDR1 SGHRS, CDR2 YFSETQ. V lost 1 base, J lost 3 bases, and 10 bases lay in between. The CDR3 DNA is TGCGCCAGCAGCTTGAGGGTTGTGGACACTGAAGCTTTCTTT. It encodes CASSLRVVDTEAFF.

This chain joins TRBV19 and TRBJ2-1, with 8 bases aligning to TRBD1. Trimming took 3 bases from V and 2 from J; bases not matched to a gene: 6. CDR1 is LNHDA, CDR2 SQIVND, per germline (reference sequence). This CDR3 comprises 16 residues. The CDR3, as DNA: TGTGCCAGTAGTATCAAAGACAGGGGAACCTACAATGAGCAGTTCTTC. As protein: CASSIKDRGTYNEQFF.

V and J are TRBV27 and TRBJ1-2, with D unclear. Trimming shortened V by 7 bases and J by 6 bases, and 18 bases separated the two germline ends. Germline V gives CDR1 MNHEY, CDR2 SMNVEV (reference sequence). The CDR3 has 14 residues. The CDR3 is CASKVLLEANGYTF. CDR3 bases: TGTGCCAGCAAGGTTTTATTAGAGGCAAATGGCTACACCTTC.

This clone was counted only a few times. This chain links TRBV15 with TRBJ2-7; 10 bases map to TRBD2. This CDR3 region has 14 residues. The germline V gene has CDR1 LNHNV and CDR2 YYDKDF (reference sequence). The J segment lost 6 bases and the V segment lost 0 bases, leaving 2 bases of the junction unmatched. CDR3 nucleotides: TGTGCCACCAGCAGAGAGGGACTAGCGAGCGAGCAGTACTTC. This sequence encodes CATSREGLASEQYF.

This chain links TRBV27 with TRBJ1-5; a weak D match, TRBD1 (6 bases). The germline V gene has CDR1 MNHEY and CDR2 SMNVEV (reference sequence). This CDR3 has 14 amino acids. V lost 0 bases, J lost 7 bases, and 10 bases lay in between. The CDR3 loop reads CASSLSVGGQPQHF. In nucleotides, the CDR3 is TGTGCCAGCAGTTTATCGGTAGGGGGACAGCCCCAGCATTTT.

This chain uses TRBV2 with TRBJ2-3; 9 bases line up with TRBD1. Germline V CDR1 and CDR2: SNHLY, FYNNEI. CDR3 size: 14 residues. V shed 10 bases and J 4 bases; nucleotides not matched to a gene: 9. This CDR3 reads CAIREDRGPDTQYF. The CDR3 DNA sequence: TGTGCCATCCGCGAGGACAGGGGTCCAGATACGCAGTATTTT.

The chain recombines TRBV5-4 with TRBJ2-2; 10 bases are shared with TRBD1. CDR1 SGHNT and CDR2 YYREEE come from the germline V gene (reference sequence). The CDR3 covers 15 residues. Germline trimming cut 3 bases from V and 3 bases from J; bases unmatched to any gene: 2. CDR3 in amino acids: CASSSDRGHTGELFF. The DNA for the CDR3 is TGTGCCAGCAGCTCTGACAGGGGGCACACCGGGGAGCTGTTTTTT.

The chain combines TRBV29-1 with TRBJ1-1; D gene uncertain. The V and J ends lost 0 bases and 7 bases respectively, with 6 bases between them. The germline V gene has CDR1 SQVTM and CDR2 ANQGSEA. The CDR3 runs to 11 residues. CDR3 loop: CSVEDFGEAFF. The CDR3 DNA follows: TGCAGCGTTGAAGATTTTGGTGAAGCTTTCTTT.

The J gene is TRBJ1-1, the V gene TRBV29-1, with a tentative D call TRBD1 (5 bases). Trimming stripped 2 bases from V and 5 bases from J, with 9 bases between. Germline V lookup: CDR1 SQVTM, CDR2 ANQGSEA. This CDR3 region has 12 residues. The DNA of the CDR3 is TGCAGCGTTGAACAGGGCGGGACTGAAGCTTTCTTT. This encodes CSVEQGGTEAFF.

V usage is TRBV19 and J usage is TRBJ2-7; tentatively, D is TRBD1 (6 bases). Germline V gives CDR1 LNHDA, CDR2 SQIVND (reference sequence). The V gene lost 5 bases and the J gene lost 2 bases, with 10 bases spanning the gap. This CDR3 region has 13 residues. CDR3 loop: CASSPGTTYEQYF. CDR3 DNA: TGTGCCAGTAGTCCGGGGACAACCTACGAGCAGTACTTC.

The chain recombines TRBV10-1 with TRBJ2-7; possible D gene TRBD1, 5 bases. The CDR3 is 11 amino acids. V was pared by 8 bases and J by 3 bases, with 8 bases between. Germline CDR1 is WNHNN and CDR2 is SYGVQD (reference sequence). In DNA, the CDR3 is TGCGCCAGCGGAGACAGCTACGAGCAGTACTTC. This translates into CASGDSYEQYF.

Sample share makes this clone large. The junction departs from germline at one end; a sequencing error may be responsible. The chain links TRBV19 to TRBJ2-2, with 8 positions matching TRBD1. The CDR3 covers 15 residues. CDR1 and CDR2 from the germline V gene are LNHDA and SQIVND (reference sequence). The CDR3 is CASTIGTGNTGELFF. In DNA, the CDR3 is TGTGCCAGTACTATAGGGACAGGGAACACCGGGGAGCTGTTTTTT.